This TCR beta chain appears in the sequencing data of a study of T cells expressing NK-cell markers. Across the study: Sequencing of TCR beta repertoires drew on sorted CD3+CD56+NKG2C+, CD3+CD56+NKG2C- and CD3+CD56-NKG2C+ T cells.

CDR1 and CDR2 (germline): SGHRS, YFSETQ. This CDR3 has 18 amino acids. UMI-tagged 5'RACE template switching yielded the TCR beta cDNA. Following a re-call of the 5' RACE reads, TCRdb has one entry per CDR3 protein and lacks DNA. The sample spans 200,000 to 300,000 distinct CDR3 sequences; the ten largest clones claim roughly 4.2%. V usage is TRBV5-1 and J usage is TRBJ1-2; the TCRdb call, TRBD1, lacks DNA for checking. The TCR comes from a woman between 18 and 75 years old in good health. The sequenced sample was blood T cells: a sorted CD56 or NKG2C T cell subset, CD4+ or CD8+ T cells, or bulk PBMC T cells (not recorded which). The CDR3 reads CASSLEGTAIGRGYGYTF.